The 5 T cell receptor beta chains in this list originate from one sample, sequenced in a study of T cell responses to AZD1222 COVID-19 vaccine. Profiled with immunoSEQ multiplex PCR; TCRdb holds only in-frame clones, not every one. The table lists about 99,000 clones, around 89% of them singletons. The sample here was peripheral blood, taken on day 0 of AZD1222 vaccination. All receptors derive from an adult in good health.

This clone showed up just once. CDR3 DNA: TGTGCCAGCAGACGGGACTTTATTTTTAATCAGCCCCAGCATTTT. Its protein is CASRRDFIFNQPQHF. The chain is built from TRBV19 and TRBJ1-5; weak D call: TRBD1 (5 bases). The CDR3 totals 15 residues. V was cut by 9 bases and J by 4 bases, with 19 bases left in between. CDR1 is LNHDA, CDR2 SQIVND, per germline (reference sequence).

This clone was counted a few times. The chain is built from TRBV5-4 and TRBJ1-1; D unresolved. Germline-derived CDR1 and CDR2 are SGHNT and YYREEE (reference sequence). The V end lost 2 bases, the J end lost 0 bases, and 2 bases lay between the germline ends. This CDR3 comprises 12 residues. CDR3 sequence reads: CASSFLNTEAFF. The CDR3 nucleotides are TGTGCCAGCAGCTTCCTGAACACTGAAGCTTTCTTT.

This clone has a single count. The chain joins TRBV7-6 to TRBJ1-3; possibly TRBD1 for D (5 bases). Germline loops: CDR1 SGHVS, CDR2 FNYEAQ. CDR3 length equals 15 residues. The V end was cut by 6 bases, the J end by 3 bases, with 15 bases between. The CDR3 coding sequence is TGTGCCAGCAGTCTGATGTGGGGACTTGGAAACACCATATATTTT. It yields the protein CASSLMWGLGNTIYF.

The V gene is TRBV15, the J gene TRBJ2-5; perhaps D is TRBD1 or TRBD2 (5 bases each). Trimming cost V 2 bases and J 2 bases, with 9 bases left between them. The germline CDR1 and CDR2 sequences are LNHNV and YYDKDF (reference sequence). The CDR3 is 14 residues long. CDR3 coding DNA: TGTGCCACCAGCAGACAGGGACCACAAGAGACCCAGTACTTC. Protein sequence: CATSRQGPQETQYF. The full variable domain, with the rest looked up from reference TRBV15 and TRBJ2-5, is DAMVIQNPRYQVTQFGKPVTLSCSQTLNHNVMYWYQQKSSQAPKLLFHYYDKDFNNEADTPDNFQSRRPNTSFCFLDIRSPGLGDTAMYLCATSRQGPQETQYFGPGTRLLVL.

The V and J genes are TRBV4-1 and TRBJ2-7; possible D gene TRBD1, 6 bases. CDR1 is MGHRA, CDR2 YSYEKL, per germline. The ends were cut back, 4 bases at V and 2 bases at J, with 18 bases in the middle. This CDR3 contains 16 residues. CDR3 region: CASSLHLGQPTYEQYF. As DNA, the CDR3 is TGCGCCAGCAGCCTCCACCTAGGACAGCCCACCTACGAGCAGTACTTC.